This is a list of T cell receptor beta chains from one sample in a study of metastatic and nonmetastatic thyroid tumors. TCRdb reprocessed the PCR reads via MiXCR. The sample gives about 39,000 clones, around 20% of which show up once; about a sixth is in the top ten. Sequenced sample: blood. The origin of the receptors is a female donor with papillary thyroid cancer or a benign thyroid nodule (not recorded which). Some clones in this sample may be carry-over from other donors' samples. Each CDR3 is given with its conserved first and last residue. A D gene is named only where the DNA matches it firmly. Not every row has a clone size; where given, it reads once, few, many or a size class.

CDR3nt,CDR3aa,v_gene,d_gene,j_gene,abundance
TGTGCCAGCAGCTTCCGGGCGGGTGAGCAGTACTTC,CASSFRAGEQYF,TRBV5-4,NA,TRBJ2-7,many
TGTGCCAGCAGCTTTAGCGGGAGGCTACTCTACGAGCAGTACTTC,CASSFSGRLLYEQYF,TRBV7-2,TRBD2,TRBJ2-7,many
TGCAGTGCTGGGCTAGCGGATAAGCAGTTCTTC,CSAGLADKQFF,TRBV20-1,TRBD2,TRBJ2-1,many
TGTGCCAGCAGCTTAGCCTCCGGGACTAGCGGCTACGAGCAGTACTTC,CASSLASGTSGYEQYF,TRBV7-2,TRBD2,TRBJ2-7,many
TGTGCCAGCAGTTACCTTAAGACTAGCGGCTCCTACGAGCAGTACTTC,CASSYLKTSGSYEQYF,TRBV6-5,TRBD2,TRBJ2-7,NA
TGCAGTGCTGATGACGTCGCAGGGCTCCAGACCCAGTACTTC,CSADDVAGLQTQYF,TRBV20-1,NA,TRBJ2-5,few
TGCAGTGCTGCCGGGCCATCGGGGGCGAATTCACCCCTCCACTTT,CSAAGPSGANSPLHF,TRBV20-1,NA,TRBJ1-6,many
TGTGCCAGCAGCCCAGGACAGGGACGCTACACCTTC,CASSPGQGRYTF,TRBV6-1,TRBD1,TRBJ1-2,NA
TGCGCCAGCAGCTTGGTCGGAGATACGCAGTATTTT,CASSLVGDTQYF,TRBV5-1,NA,TRBJ2-3,many
TGCAGTGCTAGCTACACAGGGGATGGCTACACCTTC,CSASYTGDGYTF,TRBV20-1,TRBD1,TRBJ1-2,NA
TGTGCCAGCAGTTTGAACAGTTATGGAGAGACCCAGTACTTC,CASSLNSYGETQYF,TRBV12-3/TRBV12-4,NA,TRBJ2-5,many
TGTGCCAGCAGCCAAGCCGAGGGGACTAGCGGGGCCGAGCAGTACTTC,CASSQAEGTSGAEQYF,TRBV4-2,TRBD2,TRBJ2-7,many
TGCGCCAGCAGCCGAGCGGATCCCCTAGAGACCCAGTACTTC,CASSRADPLETQYF,TRBV5-1,NA,TRBJ2-5,many
TGTGCCAGCTCACCCACAGGGATCGGTGGGTACGAGCAGTACTTC,CASSPTGIGGYEQYF,TRBV18,NA,TRBJ2-7,many
TGTGCCAGCAGCGTAGAAACAGGGTCATCGGAGACCCAGTACTTC,CASSVETGSSETQYF,TRBV9,NA,TRBJ2-5,many
TGCGCCAGCAGCTTGCTCGGGACTAGCGGGAAGGGCGCAGATACGCAGTATTTT,CASSLLGTSGKGADTQYF,TRBV5-1,TRBD2,TRBJ2-3,many
TGTGCCAGCAGTACGGGGGACGAGCAGTACTTC,CASSTGDEQYF,TRBV2,NA,TRBJ2-7,few
TGTGCCAGCCAGTGGTCGGTATACACCGGGGAGCTGTTTTTT,CASQWSVYTGELFF,TRBV6-1,NA,TRBJ2-2,NA
TGCAGTGCTAGCGCCATCACTAGCAATCAGCCCCAGCATTTT,CSASAITSNQPQHF,TRBV20-1,NA,TRBJ1-5,NA
TGTGCCAGCAGCTTAATGGACACAGATACGCAGTATTTT,CASSLMDTDTQYF,TRBV7-8,NA,TRBJ2-3,many
TGTGCCGCTAGCGGGAGCTCTCCCTACGAGCAGTACTTC,CAASGSSPYEQYF,TRBV6-1,TRBD2,TRBJ2-7,medium-sized
TGTGCCAGCAGTGACCTCTGGACAGGGTATGTCGCTACCCAGTACTTC,CASSDLWTGYVATQYF,TRBV28,TRBD1,TRBJ2-5,NA
TGCGCCAGCAGCTTGGAGGGGCAAGCTGGAAAACTGTTTTTT,CASSLEGQAGKLFF,TRBV5-1,NA,TRBJ1-4,NA
TGTGCCAGCAGCCACGGGGATAGTCGAGCTTTCTTT,CASSHGDSRAFF,TRBV3-1,NA,TRBJ1-1,many
TGTGCCAGTTTTCGGGACAGGGACTCCTACGAGCAGTACTTC,CASFRDRDSYEQYF,TRBV2,TRBD1,TRBJ2-7,many
TGCGCCAGCAGCCCAACAGGGACGACCTACGAGCAGTACTTC,CASSPTGTTYEQYF,TRBV5-1,NA,TRBJ2-7,many